These T cell receptor beta chains were read from a single sample in a study of HIV-infected patients and healthy controls. TCRdb reprocessed the 5' RACE reads with MiXCR, giving one entry per CDR3 protein. The data show about 15,000 distinct CDR3 sequences, 6.5% to 7.5% seen once. Material for sequencing was blood. The receptors originated from an adult in good health. Both conserved end residues are part of each CDR3. The D gene is left open where the match is weak. Expanded clones get a size class; other rows say once, few or many, or leave the size out.

>many|-|TRBV6-2/TRBV6-3|TRBJ2-1
CASSWGSYNEQFF
TGTGCCAGCAGTTGGGGCAGCTACAATGAGCAGTTCTTC
>medium-sized|-|TRBV20-1|TRBJ1-5
CSARDRRGNQPQHF
TGCAGTGCTAGAGATCGGCGCGGCAATCAGCCCCAGCATTTT
>-|-|TRBV19|TRBJ2-5
CASRTPSGETQYF
TGTGCCAGTAGAACCCCCTCCGGAGAGACCCAGTACTTC
>many|TRBD1|TRBV6-2/TRBV6-3|TRBJ2-1
CASRPIDRVSSYNEQFF
TGTGCCAGCAGACCTATAGACAGGGTTAGCTCCTACAATGAGCAGTTCTTC
>many|-|TRBV30|TRBJ2-1
CAWSVWGGPGNEQFF
TGTGCCTGGAGTGTCTGGGGGGGCCCCGGTAATGAGCAGTTCTTC
>few|-|TRBV6-6|TRBJ1-2
CASSYKTGGLYGYTF
TGTGCCAGCAGTTACAAGACGGGGGGGCTCTATGGCTACACCTTC
>many|TRBD2|TRBV5-1|TRBJ2-3
CASSMGLVGTDTQYF
TGCGCCAGCAGCATGGGACTAGTCGGGACAGATACGCAGTATTTT
>many|TRBD2|TRBV3-1|TRBJ2-1
CASSQLAGDNEQFF
TGTGCCAGCAGCCAACTAGCGGGGGACAATGAGCAGTTCTTC
>many|-|TRBV20-1|TRBJ1-2
CSASIGGDGYTF
TGCAGTGCTAGTATAGGGGGGGACGGCTACACCTTC
>-|-|TRBV7-2|TRBJ2-3
CASSFVPPGVGADTQYF
TGTGCCAGCAGCTTCGTCCCCCCTGGGGTTGGGGCAGATACGCAGTATTTT
>many|-|TRBV5-5|TRBJ2-7
CASSLEWGGEQYF
TGTGCCAGCAGCTTGGAGTGGGGAGGCGAGCAGTACTTC
>-|-|TRBV12-3/TRBV12-4|TRBJ2-1
CASSTQFSYNEQFF
TGTGCCAGCAGTACCCAGTTCTCCTACAATGAGCAGTTCTTC
>medium-sized|TRBD1|TRBV7-8|TRBJ2-1
CASSAGLQGALNEQFF
TGTGCCAGCAGCGCGGGGCTCCAGGGGGCCCTCAATGAGCAGTTCTTC
>medium-sized|TRBD1|TRBV29-1|TRBJ1-1
CSVRGQGTMNTEAFF
TGCAGCGTTCGGGGACAGGGAACCATGAACACTGAAGCTTTCTTT
>many|-|TRBV29-1|TRBJ1-2
CSVLTDNYGYTF
TGCAGCGTTCTGACAGATAACTATGGCTACACCTTC
>-|-|TRBV12-3/TRBV12-4|TRBJ1-5
CARSLPGGNKPQHF
TGTGCCAGAAGTTTACCAGGAGGCAATAAGCCCCAGCATTTT
>many|-|TRBV7-2|TRBJ1-2
CASSSPQAFDYGYTF
TGTGCCAGCAGCTCCCCTCAGGCGTTCGACTATGGCTACACCTTC
>many|-|TRBV7-9|TRBJ2-3
CASRGPGLEGTQYF
TGTGCCAGCAGGGGTCCTGGACTGGAAGGGACGCAGTATTTT
>many|-|TRBV4-3|TRBJ2-2
CASSQEVGRWTGELFF
TGCGCCAGCAGCCAAGAGGTCGGTCGCTGGACCGGGGAGCTGTTTTTT
>few|-|TRBV6-2/TRBV6-3|TRBJ2-5
CASSRQLHPGTQYF
TGTGCCAGCAGTCGACAGTTGCACCCGGGGACCCAGTACTTC
>many|-|TRBV11-1|TRBJ2-6
CASSLAVRGAGANVLTF
TGTGCCAGCAGCTTAGCGGTGAGGGGCGCTGGGGCCAACGTCCTGACTTTC
>many|-|TRBV6-5|TRBJ2-1
CASSPGRTMMEQFF
TGTGCCAGCAGTCCGGGTCGTACAATGATGGAGCAGTTCTTC
>many|-|TRBV4-2|TRBJ2-5
CASSPLGQETQYF
TGTGCCAGCAGCCCCTTGGGTCAAGAGACCCAGTACTTC
>-|-|TRBV12-3/TRBV12-4|TRBJ2-3
CASSFTGRRGTDTQYF
TGTGCCAGCAGTTTCACAGGTCGGCGGGGCACAGATACGCAGTATTTT
>medium-sized|-|TRBV24-1|TRBJ2-1
CATSDLQSSYNEQFF
TGTGCCACCAGTGATTTGCAGAGCTCCTACAATGAGCAGTTCTTC
>many|TRBD2|TRBV7-4|TRBJ2-1
CASSLLRTSGRSNEQFF
TGTGCCAGCAGCTTACTTAGGACTAGCGGGAGATCCAATGAGCAGTTCTTC
>many|-|TRBV7-6|TRBJ1-1
CASSLSGGVRNTEAFF
TGTGCCAGCAGCTTATCCGGGGGGGTACGGAACACTGAAGCTTTCTTT
>-|TRBD1|TRBV6-1|TRBJ2-1
CASSGGRGMDEQFF
TGTGCCAGCAGTGGGGGCAGGGGGATGGATGAGCAGTTCTTC
>many|-|TRBV7-3|TRBJ2-3
CASKRGVGDTQYF
TGTGCCAGCAAAAGAGGTGTGGGGGATACGCAGTATTTT
>medium-sized|-|TRBV4-3|TRBJ2-5
CASSQDHLVGVRQETQYF
TGCGCCAGCAGCCAAGATCACCTTGTTGGGGTCCGACAAGAGACCCAGTACTTC
>many|-|TRBV7-3|TRBJ2-3
CASSLGLPTDTQYF
TGTGCCAGCAGCCTAGGACTACCCACAGATACGCAGTATTTT
>medium-sized|-|TRBV19|TRBJ2-2
CASSIDGVGWNTGELFF
TGTGCCAGTAGTATAGATGGGGTTGGATGGAACACCGGGGAGCTGTTTTTT
>many|TRBD1|TRBV5-4|TRBJ2-7
CASSRALRTDRTTYEQYF
TGTGCCAGCAGCCGTGCCCTCAGAACGGACAGGACGACCTACGAGCAGTACTTC
>many|-|TRBV10-3|TRBJ1-2
CAISDPDGLYGYTF
TGTGCCATCAGTGACCCGGACGGTCTCTATGGCTACACCTTC
>once|-|TRBV18|TRBJ2-1
CASSPGGYNEHFF
TGTGCCAGCTCACCAGGGGGGTACAATGAGCATTTCTTC
>many|TRBD1|TRBV2|TRBJ2-7
CASTPDRGEGYF
TGTGCCAGCACCCCGGACAGGGGCGAAGGGTACTTC